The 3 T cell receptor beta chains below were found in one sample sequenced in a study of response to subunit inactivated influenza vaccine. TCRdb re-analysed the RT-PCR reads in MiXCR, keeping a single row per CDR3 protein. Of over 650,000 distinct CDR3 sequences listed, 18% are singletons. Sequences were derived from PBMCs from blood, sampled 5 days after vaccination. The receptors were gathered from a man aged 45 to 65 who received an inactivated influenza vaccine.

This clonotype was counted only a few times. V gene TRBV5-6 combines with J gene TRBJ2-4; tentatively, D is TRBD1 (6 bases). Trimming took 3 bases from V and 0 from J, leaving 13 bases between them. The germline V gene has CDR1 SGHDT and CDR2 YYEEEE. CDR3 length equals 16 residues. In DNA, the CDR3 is TGTGCCAGCAGCTCTCCGGGACAAGTAGCCAAAAACATTCAGTACTTC. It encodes CASSSPGQVAKNIQYF.

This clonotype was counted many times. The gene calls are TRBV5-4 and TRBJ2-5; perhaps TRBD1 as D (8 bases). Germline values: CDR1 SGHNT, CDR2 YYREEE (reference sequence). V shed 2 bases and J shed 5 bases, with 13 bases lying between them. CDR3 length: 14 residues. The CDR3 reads CASSFPQGGETQYF. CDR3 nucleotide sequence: TGTGCCAGCAGCTTCCCACAGGGGGGGGAGACCCAGTACTTC.

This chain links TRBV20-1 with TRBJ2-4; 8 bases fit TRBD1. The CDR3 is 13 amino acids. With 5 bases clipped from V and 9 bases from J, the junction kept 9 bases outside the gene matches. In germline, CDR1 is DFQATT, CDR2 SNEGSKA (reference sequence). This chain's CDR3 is CSASRQGKVIQYF. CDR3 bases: TGCAGTGCTTCGAGACAGGGGAAAGTCATTCAGTACTTC.